A selection of T cell receptor beta chains follows, all from one sample in a study of T-cell memory formation after mild COVID-19. From the 5' RACE reads, TCRdb called clonotypes with MiXCR, one entry per CDR3 protein. Of around 300,000 distinct CDR3 sequences in the sample, roughly 8.2% were seen once. Sequences were obtained from PBMCs or a T cell subset sorted from them (not recorded which). The origin of the receptors is a man aged 18 to 30 who had mild COVID-19 (a few samples of this study predate the infection). Cell type and time point are not known. The CDR3 runs from the conserved cysteine through the conserved F or W. Expanded clones get a size class; other rows say once, few or many, or leave the size out.

13,TRBV18,TRBJ1-4,few,CASSPREDEKLFF
15,TRBV28,TRBJ2-3,few,CASSPRLGGTDTQYF
14,TRBV18,TRBJ2-4,many,CASSPPEAKNIQYF
14,TRBV20-1,TRBJ1-5,.,CSARDSRGNQPQHF
15,TRBV20-1,TRBJ2-5,.,CSARDPRDRWETQYF
15,TRBV21-1,TRBJ2-3,.,CASRSPQGIADTQYF
14,TRBV7-2,TRBJ2-5,many,CASSTSWGEETQYF
12,TRBV18,TRBJ2-5,few,CASRTIGETQYF
15,TRBV5-1,TRBJ2-2,.,CASSIAGGNTGELFF
13,TRBV4-1,TRBJ1-1,.,CASSQGPQSEAFF
20,TRBV3-1,TRBJ2-5,.,CASSHRGRAGGPVYQETQYF
10,TRBV20-1,TRBJ2-1,few,CSAAGGHRIF
13,TRBV7-6,TRBJ2-7,few,CASSLAQSYEQYF
16,TRBV7-2,TRBJ2-1,.,CASSHATSGGPGEQFF
14,TRBV12-3/TRBV12-4,TRBJ2-7,many,CASTGTGSSYEQYF